Listed below are T cell receptor beta chains from one sample, sequenced in a study of blood T cell repertoires in COVID-19. Repertoires were generated with immunoSEQ multiplex PCR, while TCRdb's copy carries only in-frame clones and drops some. The top ten hold more than 1.5% of the sample, which has approximately 250,000 clones, 84% seen once. Sample: peripheral blood. Receptors originate from a woman between 35 and 50 years old who had recovered from COVID-19. Each CDR3 is given with its conserved first and last residue. The D gene is left open where the match is weak. Size is stated for part of the rows, as once, few or many counts, or as a class when the clone is expanded.

J gene: TRBJ2-3
D gene: .
V gene: TRBV7-2
clone size: .
CDR3 DNA: TGTGCCAGCAGACCTCGGTTGGGGCAGGGAAATCCAGATACGCAGTATTTT
CDR3 protein: CASRPRLGQGNPDTQYF

J gene: TRBJ2-3
D gene: TRBD2
V gene: TRBV4-2
clone size: .
CDR3 DNA: TGTGCCAGCAGCCAAGAGGGACTAGCTGTAGATACGCAGTATTTT
CDR3 protein: CASSQEGLAVDTQYF

J gene: TRBJ1-3
D gene: .
V gene: TRBV5-1
clone size: once
CDR3 DNA: TGCGCCAGCAGCTTGTCGGTAGGGAGAGGTGAAAACACCATATATTTT
CDR3 protein: CASSLSVGRGENTIYF

J gene: TRBJ2-7
D gene: .
V gene: TRBV11-2
clone size: few
CDR3 DNA: TGTGCCAGCAGCGGCAGACAGAGATACGAGCAGTACTTC
CDR3 protein: CASSGRQRYEQYF

J gene: TRBJ1-1
D gene: .
V gene: TRBV12-3/TRBV12-4
clone size: .
CDR3 DNA: TGTGCCAGCAGTTTCCCTTCGGGGATTGAAGCTTTCTTT
CDR3 protein: CASSFPSGIEAFF

J gene: TRBJ2-1
D gene: TRBD1
V gene: TRBV7-3
clone size: .
CDR3 DNA: TGTGCCAGCAGCTTATCCGGAACAGGGGGCGTGAGGCAGTTCTTC
CDR3 protein: CASSLSGTGGVRQFF

J gene: TRBJ2-5
D gene: TRBD2
V gene: TRBV19
clone size: .
CDR3 DNA: TGTGCCAGTACTCGAAGGGAGGGGTCGATAGAGACCCAGTACTTC
CDR3 protein: CASTRREGSIETQYF

J gene: TRBJ1-4
D gene: TRBD1
V gene: TRBV6-1
clone size: .
CDR3 DNA: TGTGCCAGCAGTGAAGCTGTAGGGGGCTTGGACGAAAAACTGTTTTTT
CDR3 protein: CASSEAVGGLDEKLFF

J gene: TRBJ1-5
D gene: TRBD1
V gene: TRBV30
clone size: .
CDR3 DNA: TGTGCCTGGACGGGACAGAACAATCAGCCCCAGCATTTT
CDR3 protein: CAWTGQNNQPQHF

J gene: TRBJ2-4
D gene: TRBD1
V gene: TRBV25-1
clone size: few
CDR3 DNA: TGTGCCAGCAGCGAGACAGGGGCTAACATTCAGTACTTC
CDR3 protein: CASSETGANIQYF

J gene: TRBJ2-2
D gene: .
V gene: TRBV28
clone size: .
CDR3 DNA: TGTGCCAGCGGGACATACACCGGGGAGCTGTTTTTT
CDR3 protein: CASGTYTGELFF

J gene: TRBJ2-2
D gene: .
V gene: TRBV5-1
clone size: .
CDR3 DNA: TGCGCCAGCAGCTTGGTACCCCCCGAATGGACTGCAAACACCGGGGAGCTGTTTTTT
CDR3 protein: CASSLVPPEWTANTGELFF

J gene: TRBJ2-5
D gene: TRBD1
V gene: TRBV7-6
clone size: .
CDR3 DNA: TGTGCCAGCAGCTTAGCGGGGGGCTACAGGGGGAACTACCAAGAGACCCAGTACTTC
CDR3 protein: CASSLAGGYRGNYQETQYF

J gene: TRBJ2-2
D gene: .
V gene: TRBV11-2
clone size: .
CDR3 DNA: TGTGCCAGCAGCTTATCCCCGGCAGGGGTCACCGGGGAGCTGTTTTTT
CDR3 protein: CASSLSPAGVTGELFF

J gene: TRBJ2-1
D gene: .
V gene: TRBV29-1
clone size: .
CDR3 DNA: TGCAGCGTTGAGGGTGGTACAGACAGCCGAAGCTCCTACAATGAGCAGTTCTTC
CDR3 protein: CSVEGGTDSRSSYNEQFF

J gene: TRBJ2-1
D gene: .
V gene: TRBV18
clone size: .
CDR3 DNA: TGTGCCAGCTCCCGGGGTAGGACGCCTAACAATGAGCAGTTCTTC
CDR3 protein: CASSRGRTPNNEQFF

J gene: TRBJ2-5
D gene: TRBD2
V gene: TRBV24-1
clone size: .
CDR3 DNA: TGTGCCACCAGTGATCCAGCGGGGGTCCAAGAGACCCAGTACTTC
CDR3 protein: CATSDPAGVQETQYF

J gene: TRBJ2-7
D gene: .
V gene: TRBV27
clone size: .
CDR3 DNA: TGTGCCAGCAGTTTATCTCGACAGTCATCCGAGCAGTACTTC
CDR3 protein: CASSLSRQSSEQYF

J gene: TRBJ1-6
D gene: .
V gene: TRBV3-1/TRBV3-2
clone size: .
CDR3 DNA: TGTGCCAGCAGCCAAGTTAGGAGGGAACCCCTCCACTTT
CDR3 protein: CASSQVRREPLHF

J gene: TRBJ1-2
D gene: .
V gene: TRBV14
clone size: .
CDR3 DNA: TGTGCCAGCAGCCGAACAACAGCAGACTATGGCTACACCTTC
CDR3 protein: CASSRTTADYGYTF

J gene: TRBJ1-1
D gene: TRBD1
V gene: TRBV28
clone size: .
CDR3 DNA: TGTGCCAGCAGCGTACCTAGGGGGCAGGACACTGAAGCTTTCTTT
CDR3 protein: CASSVPRGQDTEAFF

J gene: TRBJ2-7
D gene: .
V gene: TRBV6-6
clone size: .
CDR3 DNA: TGTGCCAGCTGCCCGACGACAGCCCACGAGCAGTACTTC
CDR3 protein: CASCPTTAHEQYF

J gene: TRBJ2-5
D gene: TRBD2
V gene: TRBV27
clone size: few
CDR3 DNA: TGTGCCAGCAGTTTATCGGGGAGCGGGGGGCCCGAGACCCAGTACTTC
CDR3 protein: CASSLSGSGGPETQYF

J gene: TRBJ2-3
D gene: TRBD2
V gene: TRBV2
clone size: .
CDR3 DNA: TGTGCCAGCAGTGAAAGGGCTAGCGGGGTTACAGATACGCAGTATTTT
CDR3 protein: CASSERASGVTDTQYF

J gene: TRBJ2-5
D gene: TRBD1
V gene: TRBV4-1
clone size: once
CDR3 DNA: TGCGCCAGCAGCCCAAGTGCGTACAGGGGGGAGACCCAGTACTTC
CDR3 protein: CASSPSAYRGETQYF

J gene: TRBJ1-1
D gene: .
V gene: TRBV6-5
clone size: .
CDR3 DNA: TGTGCCACCCTTAGTCACAGGCGGAACACTGAAGCTTTCTTT
CDR3 protein: CATLSHRRNTEAFF

J gene: TRBJ2-3
D gene: .
V gene: TRBV4-1
clone size: .
CDR3 DNA: TGCGCCAGCAGCCTAGCAGGGGCGACGGATACGCAGTATTTT
CDR3 protein: CASSLAGATDTQYF

J gene: TRBJ1-1
D gene: TRBD1
V gene: TRBV7-6
clone size: .
CDR3 DNA: TGTGCCAGCTATCAGGGGGAGGAAGCTTTCTTT
CDR3 protein: CASYQGEEAFF

J gene: TRBJ1-5
D gene: .
V gene: TRBV7-9
clone size: .
CDR3 DNA: TGTGCCAGCTCAACCGGGAGGGAACTCCAGCATTTT
CDR3 protein: CASSTGRELQHF

J gene: TRBJ2-1
D gene: TRBD1
V gene: TRBV7-9
clone size: .
CDR3 DNA: TGTGCCAGCGGTCTCCGGGACAGCTCCTACAATGAGCAGTTCTTC
CDR3 protein: CASGLRDSSYNEQFF

J gene: TRBJ1-1
D gene: .
V gene: TRBV12-3/TRBV12-4
clone size: .
CDR3 DNA: TGTGCCAGCAGTGATACTGTTGTCACTGAAGCTTTCTTT
CDR3 protein: CASSDTVVTEAFF

J gene: TRBJ2-7
D gene: TRBD1
V gene: TRBV7-2
clone size: .
CDR3 DNA: TGTGCCAGCAGCTTAGAGGCAGGGGGCGTTTTCGAGCAGTACTTC
CDR3 protein: CASSLEAGGVFEQYF

J gene: TRBJ1-4
D gene: TRBD1
V gene: TRBV28
clone size: .
CDR3 DNA: TGTGCCAGCTCTAAAACAGGGGGAGATGAAAAACTGTTTTTT
CDR3 protein: CASSKTGGDEKLFF

J gene: TRBJ2-3
D gene: TRBD2
V gene: TRBV10-1
clone size: .
CDR3 DNA: TGCGCCAGCAGTGATTTACGGGGGGGCCCAGATACGCAGTATTTT
CDR3 protein: CASSDLRGGPDTQYF

J gene: TRBJ2-1
D gene: TRBD2
V gene: TRBV10-3
clone size: .
CDR3 DNA: TGTGCCATCAGTGAAGGTAGCGGGAGGGCGGAGTTCTTC
CDR3 protein: CAISEGSGRAEFF

J gene: TRBJ1-2
D gene: TRBD1
V gene: TRBV9
clone size: few
CDR3 DNA: TGTGCCAGCAGCCGAGCGACAGGGTCCTATGGCTACACCTTC
CDR3 protein: CASSRATGSYGYTF

J gene: TRBJ1-1
D gene: TRBD1
V gene: TRBV25-1
clone size: once
CDR3 DNA: TGTGCCAGCAGTGAATCGGGGACAGGGCCCAGAATGAACACTGAAGCTTTCTTT
CDR3 protein: CASSESGTGPRMNTEAFF

J gene: TRBJ1-2
D gene: TRBD1
V gene: TRBV6-5
clone size: .
CDR3 DNA: TGTGCCAGCAGCATGATGGGACAGGGGAACTATGGCTACACCTTC
CDR3 protein: CASSMMGQGNYGYTF

J gene: TRBJ2-3
D gene: TRBD2
V gene: TRBV2
clone size: .
CDR3 DNA: TGTGCCAGCAGGCTAGCGGGGGGGTTGAGCACAGATACGCAGTATTTT
CDR3 protein: CASRLAGGLSTDTQYF

J gene: TRBJ1-1
D gene: TRBD1
V gene: TRBV29-1
clone size: .
CDR3 DNA: TGCAGCAGCGAGGAGGGGGCTAAGGGCACTGAAGCTTTCTTT
CDR3 protein: CSSEEGAKGTEAFF

J gene: TRBJ1-5
D gene: .
V gene: TRBV30
clone size: .
CDR3 DNA: TGTGCCTGGAGTATAGGACAGCTAGCAAATCAGCCCCAGCATTTT
CDR3 protein: CAWSIGQLANQPQHF

J gene: TRBJ1-2
D gene: .
V gene: TRBV28
clone size: .
CDR3 DNA: TGTGCCAGCAGTTTATTAGGGGTGGGCTATGGCTACACCTTC
CDR3 protein: CASSLLGVGYGYTF

J gene: TRBJ2-1
D gene: TRBD2
V gene: TRBV7-2
clone size: .
CDR3 DNA: TGTGCCAGCAGCTTTGGACTAGCGGGGGGGCCGGGTAATGAGCAGTTCTTC
CDR3 protein: CASSFGLAGGPGNEQFF

J gene: TRBJ1-5
D gene: TRBD1
V gene: TRBV7-2
clone size: .
CDR3 DNA: TGTGCCAGCAGCTTGGGCAGGGGGAGCAATCAGCCCCAGCATTTT
CDR3 protein: CASSLGRGSNQPQHF

J gene: TRBJ1-6
D gene: .
V gene: TRBV30
clone size: few
CDR3 DNA: TGTGCCTGGAGTGCCCAGGGGTTTTTTAATTCACCCCTCCACTTT
CDR3 protein: CAWSAQGFFNSPLHF

J gene: TRBJ2-3
D gene: TRBD2
V gene: TRBV28
clone size: .
CDR3 DNA: TGTGCCAGCAGTTTGGGTAGTAGCGGGGACACAGATACGCAGTATTTT
CDR3 protein: CASSLGSSGDTDTQYF

J gene: TRBJ2-7
D gene: TRBD1
V gene: TRBV28
clone size: .
CDR3 DNA: TGTGCCAGCAGTTCACTACCGGGACAGGGGTCTTACTTC
CDR3 protein: CASSSLPGQGSYF